The T cell receptor beta chain under discussion was sequenced for a study of T cells in Graves' hyperthyroidism and ophthalmopathy. Amplification targeted TCR beta CDR3 regions from RNA transcripts. The TCR CDR3 was amplified in a first-round RT-PCR using the HTBI primer set. TCRdb fed the multiplex PCR reads into MiXCR, producing one record per CDR3 protein. The top ten hold 6.5% to 10% of the sample, which has 250,000 to 300,000 distinct CDR3 sequences, approximately 15% seen once. Patients between 18 and 65 years old had hyperthyroidism, newly diagnosed and lasting under 2 months. V shed 1 base and J 10 bases; nucleotides not matched to a gene: 7. Germline assignment: CDR1 SEHNR and CDR2 FQNEAQ (reference sequence). The CDR3 length is 17 residues.

This receptor was identified in a middle-aged woman with Graves' hyperthyroidism. This chain uses TRBV7-9 with TRBJ2-4, with TRBD2 matching 16 bases. The sequencing input was blood. The CDR3 sequence: CASSLEGTSGRARIQYF. The CDR3 DNA sequence: TGTGCCAGCAGCTTAGAGGGGACTAGCGGGAGGGCCCGGATTCAGTACTTC.